This TCR beta chain came from a study of CD8+ T cells in alopecia areata. The wider study: Twice daily, treated patients received 5 to 10 mg of oral tofacitinib. Patients remained on tofacitinib for 6 to 18 months and then went 6 months without it.

Extracted RNA was reverse transcribed into cDNA, the sequencing template. The repertoire was sequenced with immunoSEQ multiplex PCR; TCRdb's copy has only in-frame clones and lacks some. The table records approximately 7,000 clones, approximately 65% of them present only once. Broader study findings: Normal skin's resident alphabeta T cells are also sequenced in scalp samples. Unlike in mice, where it was clearer, TCR sharing across patients was less clear, possibly HLA-related.

Looked up from germline, CDR1 is SQVTM and CDR2 is ANQGSEA. Deletions cut 4 bases from V and 6 bases from J, with 8 bases between. The CDR3 has 11 amino acids. In alopecia areata patients, both lesional scalp punch biopsies and peripheral blood were collected. With regard to this clone: Its specificity is unknown.

This receptor was taken from a human donor with alopecia areata. This chain joins TRBV29-1 and TRBJ2-3, with D uncertain. Sequencing was performed on skin, taken at week 0. For the CDR3, the DNA is TGCAGCGTTGGGGATCTCGATACGCAGTATTTT. Translating gives CSVGDLDTQYF.